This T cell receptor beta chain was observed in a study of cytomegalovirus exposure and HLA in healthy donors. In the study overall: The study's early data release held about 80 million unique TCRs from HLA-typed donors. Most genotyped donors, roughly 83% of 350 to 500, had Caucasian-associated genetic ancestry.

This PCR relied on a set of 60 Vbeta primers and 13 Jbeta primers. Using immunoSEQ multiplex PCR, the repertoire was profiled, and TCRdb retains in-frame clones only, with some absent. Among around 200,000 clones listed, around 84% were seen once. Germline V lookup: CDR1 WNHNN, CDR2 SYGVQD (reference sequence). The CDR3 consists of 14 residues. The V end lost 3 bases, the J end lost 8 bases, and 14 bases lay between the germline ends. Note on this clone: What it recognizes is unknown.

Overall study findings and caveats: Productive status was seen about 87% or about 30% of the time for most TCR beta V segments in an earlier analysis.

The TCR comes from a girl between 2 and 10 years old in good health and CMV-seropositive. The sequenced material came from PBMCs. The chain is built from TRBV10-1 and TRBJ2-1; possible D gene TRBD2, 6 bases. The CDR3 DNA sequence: TGCGCCAGCAGTGATGGTGGGAGGCCAGATGAGCAGTTCTTC. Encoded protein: CASSDGGRPDEQFF.